The 28 T cell receptor beta chains listed next were all sequenced from one sample in a study of blood T cells in healthy people across ages. A J-beta primer mix and a sample-barcoded 5' primer were used in a second PCR of roughly 6 to 11 cycles. A single record per CDR3 protein comes from TCRdb applying MiXCR to the 5' RACE reads. The sample lists 750,000 to 950,000 distinct CDR3 sequences, about 27% occurring once. This same sample was also taken into another study, of T cells of mothers and their children.

Sequenced sample: blood. These receptors came from a woman aged 40-49 years in good health.

This clonotype was seen more than once but under ten times. This chain connects TRBV24-1 to TRBJ2-2; 16 bases are a match to TRBD2. The CDR3 totals 18 residues. Trimming cost V 7 bases and J 0 bases; bases outside gene matches: 4. In germline, CDR1 is KGHDR, CDR2 SFDVKD. CDR3 region: CATRPGLAGGPNTGELFF. CDR3 nucleotides: TGTGCCACCAGACCGGGACTAGCGGGGGGGCCGAACACCGGGGAGCTGTTTTTT.

The chain carries TRBV20-1 and TRBJ1-1; TRBD1 is a possible D gene (6 bases). Per germline, CDR1 DFQATT and CDR2 SNEGSKA (reference sequence). Trimming took 5 bases from V and 3 from J, leaving 16 bases between them. This CDR3 comprises 14 residues. The CDR3 nucleotides read TGCAGTGCTGCCCAGGGAGGGGGGTACACTGAAGCTTTCTTT. Amino acid sequence: CSAAQGGGYTEAFF.

The chain joins TRBV7-3 to TRBJ1-2, with D perhaps matching TRBD1 (5 bases). V dropped 3 bases and J dropped 7 bases, with 12 bases sitting between them. The germline gives CDR1 SGHTA, CDR2 FQGTGA. This CDR3 contains 13 residues. In DNA, the CDR3 is TGTGCCAGCAGCTTGGGGGGTAACGGTGGCTACACCTTC. This gives the protein CASSLGGNGGYTF.

This clonotype appeared once. Given a much more abundant clone one base away, this may be a read error. The genes are TRBV7-6 and TRBJ2-7; 7 nucleotides line up with TRBD2. The length of the CDR3 is 15 residues. The V gene's germline CDR1 is SGHVS and CDR2 FNYEAQ. Here the CDR3 reads CTSSLEGGESYEQYF. As DNA, the CDR3 is TGTACCAGCAGCTTAGAGGGAGGGGAGTCCTACGAGCAGTACTTC.

V and J are TRBV18 and TRBJ2-1; the D gene is possibly TRBD1 (6 bases). There are 16 residues in the CDR3. The V and J ends lost 2 bases and 6 bases respectively, with 17 bases between them. CDR1 and CDR2 from the germline V gene are KGHSH and LQKENI. The DNA for the CDR3 is TGTGCCAGCTCACCATACAGGGATTCGAACCCCAATGAGCAGTTCTTC. This encodes CASSPYRDSNPNEQFF.

In its sample, this clonotype was seen a few times. The genes are TRBV29-1 and TRBJ2-3, with 7 bases aligning to TRBD1. Germline V CDR1 and CDR2: SQVTM, ANQGSEA. The V and J ends lost 6 bases and 2 bases, in that order; junction bases with no gene match: 2. The CDR3 length is 12 residues. CDR3 in amino acids: CSVTGPTDTQYF. As DNA, the CDR3 is TGCAGCGTGACAGGGCCCACAGATACGCAGTATTTT.

The gene calls are TRBV5-1 and TRBJ1-1; 10 bases are a match to TRBD1. The trim removed 5 bases at V and 3 bases at J, leaving 7 bases unmatched. The CDR3 is 15 residues long. In germline, CDR1 is SGHRS, CDR2 YFSETQ. The CDR3 protein is CASRLTGGAYTEAFF. In nucleotides, the CDR3 is TGCGCCAGCAGGCTGACAGGGGGCGCGTACACTGAAGCTTTCTTT.

This clonotype was detected a few times. The chain has TRBV28 and TRBJ2-6, with D uncertain. The length of the CDR3 is 17 residues. Germline CDR1 reads MDHEN; CDR2 reads SYDVKM. The V and J ends lost 1 base and 3 bases respectively, with 13 bases between them. The CDR3 DNA sequence: TGTGCCAGCAGTTTATACTCGACGTCTCGTGGGGCCAACGTCCTGACTTTC. This codes for CASSLYSTSRGANVLTF.

This clonotype showed up many times. The V call is TRBV7-2, the J call TRBJ2-3; TRBD2 matches 11 bases. J gave up 0 bases and V 1 base, and 6 bases lay outside the gene matches. Germline values: CDR1 SGHTA, CDR2 FQGNSA. This CDR3 region has 18 residues. Here the CDR3 reads CASSLVLLAGGSTDTQYF. The CDR3 nucleotides are TGTGCCAGCAGCTTAGTATTGCTAGCGGGGGGTAGCACAGATACGCAGTATTTT.

The J gene is TRBJ1-4, the V gene TRBV20-1, with D possibly being TRBD1 (6 bases). Germline V CDR1 and CDR2: DFQATT, SNEGSKA (reference sequence). This CDR3 is 13 amino acids long. With 7 bases removed from V and 7 bases from J, the gap between germline ends came to 16 bases. Here the CDR3 DNA reads TGCAGTGTAAGGGGGGGGGCTGGTGAAAAACTGTTTTTT. It translates to CSVRGGAGEKLFF.

This chain joins TRBV2 and TRBJ2-2, with 11 bases fitting TRBD2. The ends lost 7 bases at V and 6 bases at J; junction bases unmatched: 7. This CDR3 is 15 amino acids long. The V gene's germline CDR1 is SNHLY and CDR2 FYNNEI. As DNA, the CDR3 is TGTGCCAGCAAGTCCACTAGCGGGGGTCCCGGGGAGCTGTTTTTT. Protein: CASKSTSGGPGELFF. The complete variable domain, with remaining parts taken from reference TRBV2 and TRBJ2-2, reads EPEVTQTPSHQVTQMGQEVILRCVPISNHLYFYWYRQILGQKVEFLVSFYNNEISEKSEIFDDQFSVERPDGSNFTLKIRSTKLEDSAMYFCASKSTSGGPGELFFGEGSRLTVL.

The rearrangement links TRBV29-1 to TRBJ1-1, with unresolved D. V lost 8 bases and J 5 bases, leaving 12 bases between the germline ends. The CDR3 loop spans 11 amino acids. Germline CDR1 and CDR2: SQVTM and ANQGSEA. The CDR3 nucleotides read TGCAGCCCCTTCAGAGGGACTGAAGCTTTCTTT. It translates to CSPFRGTEAFF.

This clonotype has just a few counts. The chain links TRBV5-1 to TRBJ2-7; 7 bases line up with TRBD2. J was trimmed by 6 bases and V by 4 bases; bases with no gene match: 10. The length of the CDR3 is 14 residues. Germline CDR1 reads SGHRS; CDR2 reads YFSETQ. CDR3 DNA: TGCGCCAGCAGCATGACGGTTACGGGGGGCGAGCAGTACTTC. Encoded protein: CASSMTVTGGEQYF.

The chain has TRBV10-3 and TRBJ2-7, with D possibly being TRBD2 (6 bases). The ends were cut back, 0 bases at V and 4 bases at J, with 19 bases in the middle. This CDR3 is built from 17 residues. The germline V gene encodes CDR1 ENHRY and CDR2 SYGVKD. The chain's CDR3 is CAISESLGGSGVYEQYF. CDR3 DNA: TGTGCCATCAGTGAGTCTCTCGGGGGATCTGGAGTATACGAGCAGTACTTC.

This clonotype was detected only a few times. The chain uses TRBV6-2 or TRBV6-3 and TRBJ1-5; 8 nucleotides align to TRBD1. Germline CDR1 MNHEY, CDR2 SVGEGT. This CDR3 is 15 amino acids long. The J segment lost 7 bases and the V segment lost 6 bases, leaving 11 bases of the junction unmatched. This chain's CDR3 is CASSFGQGALQPQHF. The CDR3, as DNA: TGTGCCAGCAGCTTCGGGCAGGGGGCACTCCAGCCCCAGCATTTT.

The J gene is TRBJ2-6, the V gene TRBV18, with D tentatively TRBD1 (6 bases). V was cut by 3 bases and J by 0 bases, with 15 bases left in between. Per germline, CDR1 KGHSH and CDR2 LQKENI. The CDR3 sequence is 18 residues long. CDR3 bases: TGTGCCAGCTCACCGGGGACAAGTCCAATCTCTGGGGCCAACGTCCTGACTTTC. As protein: CASSPGTSPISGANVLTF.

The chain is built from TRBV7-2 and TRBJ2-1, with 9 nucleotides matching TRBD1. V shed 3 bases, J shed 9 bases, and the junction held 6 bases outside the gene matches. This CDR3 comprises 14 residues. Germline loops: CDR1 SGHTA, CDR2 FQGNSA. The CDR3 loop reads CASSFYRGHGEQFF. As DNA, the CDR3 is TGTGCCAGCAGCTTTTACAGGGGGCATGGTGAGCAGTTCTTC. Full variable domain (remainder filled in from reference TRBV7-2 and TRBJ2-1): GAGVSQSPSNKVTEKGKDVELRCDPISGHTALYWYRQSLGQGLEFLIYFQGNSAPDKSGLPSDRFSAERTGGSVSTLTIQRTQQEDSAVYLCASSFYRGHGEQFFGPGTRLTVL.

This clonotype turned up a few times. V is TRBV11-2 and J is TRBJ2-3; TRBD2 matches 14 bases. V dropped 7 bases and J dropped 1; count of bases not matched to a gene: 4. The CDR3 is 16 amino acids. CDR1 is SGHAT and CDR2 is FQNNGV in the germline V gene. In nucleotides, the CDR3 is TGTGCCAGCATGGTGGGACTAGCGGGGGGCACAGATACGCAGTATTTT. Protein product: CASMVGLAGGTDTQYF.

The V and J genes are TRBV14 and TRBJ1-4, with TRBD1 matching 11 bases. The CDR3 covers 15 residues. V lost 5 bases and J lost 8; bases outside the gene matches: 7. Germline loops: CDR1 SGHDN, CDR2 FVKESK. The CDR3 loop reads CASSADRGPGEKLFF. The CDR3 DNA reads as TGTGCCAGCAGCGCGGACAGGGGGCCGGGCGAAAAACTGTTTTTT.

The CDR3 is CASSLDRLGNTIYF. CDR3 in DNA: TGTGCCAGCAGCTTGGACAGGCTTGGAAACACCATATATTTT. The rearrangement joins TRBV7-2 to TRBJ1-3; 7 bases align to TRBD1. With 3 bases clipped from V and 3 bases from J, the junction kept 2 bases outside the gene matches. In germline, CDR1 is SGHTA, CDR2 FQGNSA. CDR3 length: 14 amino acids.

The chain combines TRBV12-3 or TRBV12-4 with TRBJ1-3; TRBD1 matches at 7 bases. Trimming cost V 6 bases and J 0 bases; bases outside gene matches: 8. This CDR3 comprises 16 residues. The CDR3 reads CASRERGTDSGNTIYF. The CDR3 DNA reads TGTGCCAGCAGAGAAAGAGGGACAGACTCTGGAAACACCATATATTTT.

This clonotype was found a few times. V gene TRBV6-5 combines with J gene TRBJ2-3; D assignment may be TRBD1 or TRBD2 (6 bases each). Germline assignment: CDR1 MNHEY and CDR2 SVGAGI. The V and J ends lost 2 bases and 5 bases respectively, with 11 bases between them. The CDR3 is 14 residues long. The DNA for the CDR3 is TGTGCCAGCAGTTACGGCAGGGGAGGAGATACGCAGTATTTT. Its protein is CASSYGRGGDTQYF.

This clonotype was observed at least ten times. This chain uses TRBV6-2 or TRBV6-3 with TRBJ2-5; a possible D gene is TRBD1 (6 bases). CDR1 and CDR2 (germline): MNHEY, SVGEGT. CDR3 length: 13 amino acids. V lost 2 bases to trimming and J lost 5 bases, with 9 bases between them. CDR3 DNA: TGTGCCAGCAGTTACGGGGGCTACGAGACCCAGTACTTC. Protein: CASSYGGYETQYF.

The V call is TRBV15, the J call TRBJ1-4; 8 positions agree with TRBD1. The germline V gene has CDR1 LNHNV and CDR2 YYDKDF (reference sequence). The V segment lost 0 bases and the J segment 5 bases; nucleotides outside the gene matches: 2. The CDR3 is 15 amino acids. Here the CDR3 DNA reads TGTGCCACCAGCAGAGATGGGACAGGAAATGAAAAACTGTTTTTT. Translating gives CATSRDGTGNEKLFF.

In its sample, this clonotype was seen a few times. This rearrangement joins TRBV12-3 or TRBV12-4 to TRBJ2-7, with a weak D call TRBD1 (6 bases). The CDR3 spans 13 residues. V was cut by 6 bases and J by 6 bases, with 15 bases left in between. Here the CDR3 DNA reads TGTGCCAGCAGCTCAGACAGGTCGGCCGAGCAGTACTTC. The encoded protein is CASSSDRSAEQYF.

This chain joins TRBV20-1 and TRBJ2-1; TRBD2 aligns across 10 bases. The ends lost 4 bases at V and 13 bases at J; junction bases unmatched: 13. From germline, CDR1 is DFQATT and CDR2 SNEGSKA (reference sequence). The CDR3 totals 14 residues. CDR3 coding DNA: TGCAGTGCTACTTTAGCGGGAGGAGGCTTTCATCAGTTCTTC. Translation gives CSATLAGGGFHQFF.

The V and J genes are TRBV10-2 and TRBJ2-3, with D possibly TRBD2 on 6 matching bases. The germline V gene encodes CDR1 WSHSY and CDR2 SAAADI. CDR3 size: 17 residues. The V gene lost 9 bases and the J gene lost 1 base, with 23 bases spanning the gap. CDR3 protein: CASRTGTGVVGTDTQYF. The CDR3 bases are TGCGCCAGTCGTACCGGGACTGGGGTGGTCGGCACAGATACGCAGTATTTT.

This clonotype was observed a few times. The J gene is TRBJ1-5, the V gene TRBV29-1; no clear D gene. Germline CDR1 SQVTM, CDR2 ANQGSEA. V lost 6 bases and J lost 4, with 13 bases in between. This CDR3 is built from 13 residues. CDR3 sequence: CSVKGSRNQPQHF. CDR3 sequence (DNA): TGCAGCGTCAAGGGCTCGAGGAATCAGCCCCAGCATTTT. The whole variable domain, filled in from reference TRBV29-1 and TRBJ1-5, reads SAVISQKPSRDICQRGTSLTIQCQVDSQVTMMFWYRQQPGQSLTLIATANQGSEATYESGFVIDKFPISRPNLTFSTLTVSNMSPEDSSIYLCSVKGSRNQPQHFGDGTRLSIL.